This is a list of T cell receptor beta chains from one sample in a study of blood T cell repertoires in COVID-19. Produced via immunoSEQ multiplex PCR; TCRdb's table is partial and in-frame only. Counted here are 200,000 to 300,000 clones, around 85% occurring once; the ten biggest clones make up over 7.5%. What was sequenced was peripheral blood. The receptor source for this set is a man older than 75 with acute or convalescent COVID-19. Both conserved end residues are part of each CDR3. D genes are given only for firm matches. Expanded clones get a size class; other rows say once, few or many, or leave the size out.

V gene: TRBV10-3; clone size: few; J gene: TRBJ2-7; D gene: -; CDR3 protein: CAISESTRTYEQYF; CDR3 DNA: TGTGCCATCAGTGAGTCGACTCGCACATACGAGCAGTACTTC
V gene: TRBV12-5; clone size: -; J gene: TRBJ2-5; D gene: TRBD1; CDR3 protein: CASGLSGGKTQYF; CDR3 DNA: TGTGCTAGTGGTTTGTCAGGGGGAAAGACCCAGTACTTC
V gene: TRBV6-5; clone size: -; J gene: TRBJ2-7; D gene: -; CDR3 protein: CASSRHRGFYEQYF; CDR3 DNA: TGTGCCAGCAGTCGGCACAGAGGGTTCTACGAGCAGTACTTC
V gene: TRBV3-1/TRBV3-2; clone size: -; J gene: TRBJ1-4; D gene: TRBD1; CDR3 protein: CASSPVGTGGEKLFF; CDR3 DNA: TGTGCCAGCAGCCCGGTCGGGACAGGGGGTGAAAAACTGTTTTTT
V gene: TRBV10-2; clone size: once; J gene: TRBJ1-5; D gene: TRBD1; CDR3 protein: CASSLPGTGPNQPQHF; CDR3 DNA: TGCGCCAGCAGCCTTCCCGGGACAGGGCCTAATCAGCCCCAGCATTTT
V gene: TRBV6-5; clone size: few; J gene: TRBJ2-1; D gene: -; CDR3 protein: CASSLSSWNEQFF; CDR3 DNA: TGTGCCAGCAGTCTATCCTCTTGGAATGAGCAGTTCTTC
V gene: TRBV6-4; clone size: few; J gene: TRBJ1-1; D gene: -; CDR3 protein: CASSDTGLGGNTEAFF; CDR3 DNA: TGTGCCAGCAGTGACACGGGACTCGGGGGGAACACTGAAGCTTTCTTT
V gene: TRBV5-1; clone size: -; J gene: TRBJ2-4; D gene: TRBD2; CDR3 protein: CASSPGGGAYIQYF; CDR3 DNA: TGCGCCAGCAGCCCCGGGGGGGGTGCGTACATTCAGTACTTC
V gene: TRBV18; clone size: -; J gene: TRBJ2-2; D gene: TRBD1; CDR3 protein: CASSRQGGNTGELFF; CDR3 DNA: TGTGCCAGCTCACGACAGGGGGGCAACACCGGGGAGCTGTTTTTT
V gene: TRBV11-2; clone size: -; J gene: TRBJ2-7; D gene: -; CDR3 protein: CASSLEGQRLYEQYF; CDR3 DNA: TGTGCCAGCAGCTTAGAGGGACAACGGCTCTACGAGCAGTACTTC
V gene: TRBV19; clone size: few; J gene: TRBJ1-2; D gene: TRBD1; CDR3 protein: CASRPGTAHNYGYTF; CDR3 DNA: TGTGCCAGTAGGCCCGGGACAGCACATAACTATGGCTACACCTTC
V gene: TRBV6-5; clone size: -; J gene: TRBJ1-2; D gene: TRBD1; CDR3 protein: CASSQDRGRRYGYTF; CDR3 DNA: TGTGCCAGCAGCCAAGACAGGGGGAGAAGATATGGCTACACCTTC